The source of this T cell receptor beta chain is a study of shared clonotypes between healthy human individuals. About the study: The study used three CD4 naive, three CD4 memory, two CD8 naive and one CD8 memory plate per donor. Study results and limitations: Shared clonotypes: 4.5% to 6% naive CD4, roughly 3.5% naive CD8, about 2.4% memory CD4, under 0.45% memory CD8. Non-shared clonotypes had lower generation probabilities than those shared by all four donors.

Original methodology: ImmunoSEQ only sent back junction sequences with no quality scores, so filtering was done differently. Clones were sequenced by immunoSEQ multiplex PCR, and TCRdb holds only the in-frame ones, with some missing. V, J and clone size were drawn from that table, and D and trimming were deduced from the DNA. The sample carries roughly 1,800,000 clones, less than 95% recorded once. Turning to this clone: Its antigen remains unknown.

The CDR3 covers 17 residues. Germline lookup yields CDR1 LNHDA and CDR2 SQIVND (reference sequence). Losses at the gene ends were 1 base for V and 9 bases for J; bases not matched to a gene: 11. Naivety among CD8 cells was defined by CD45RO negativity and positive CCR7 selection, thereby excluding terminally differentiated effector memory CD45RA+ cells. The chain couples TRBV19 to TRBJ2-1, with 11 bases fitting TRBD2. Sequencing was performed on naive CD8+ T cells sorted from blood. The sequence was collected from a man aged 18 to 30 in good health. The CDR3 reads CASSIGRTSGSWGEQFF. DNA of the CDR3: TGTGCCAGTAGTATAGGCCGAACTAGCGGGAGTTGGGGTGAGCAGTTCTTC.